A single sample gave rise to the 20 T cell receptor beta chains below, sequenced in a study of blood T cell repertoires in COVID-19. Method: immunoSEQ multiplex PCR; TCRdb's copy keeps in-frame clones and lacks some. The sample has about 110,000 clones; approximately 67% are singletons. Sequences were obtained from peripheral blood. These receptors all stem from a woman aged 55-69 years with acute or convalescent COVID-19.

This sequence joins TRBV27 and TRBJ2-7, with 7 bases fitting TRBD2. Germline-derived CDR1 and CDR2 are MNHEY and SMNVEV (reference sequence). The junction had 10 bases not matched to a gene; V was cut back by 10 bases and J by 4 bases. This CDR3 region has 13 residues. CDR3 sequence (DNA): TGTGCCACTGGCAGCGGGGTAAATTACGAGCAGTACTTC. Translating it yields CATGSGVNYEQYF.

This sequence joins TRBV7-3 and TRBJ1-1; tentative D call: TRBD1 (6 bases). The V gene lost 4 bases and the J gene lost 3 bases, with 12 bases spanning the gap. This CDR3 is 14 amino acids long. In germline, CDR1 is SGHTA, CDR2 FQGTGA. The CDR3 nucleotides read TGTGCCAGCAGCTCCAGGGGAGGGGACACTGAAGCTTTCTTT. Encoded protein: CASSSRGGDTEAFF.

As concerns this clone: The same CDR3 arises from other DNA sequences in this sample as well. The chain combines TRBV9 with TRBJ2-1, with D possibly being TRBD2 (5 bases). This CDR3 contains 15 residues. From germline, CDR1 is SGDLS and CDR2 YYNGEE. Trimming left V 2 bases short and J 2 bases short, with 11 bases between. CDR3 nucleotide sequence: TGTGCCAGCAGCGTGAGTGGAGGAACCTACAATGAGCAGTTCTTC. Translated: CASSVSGGTYNEQFF.

This rearrangement joins TRBV4-3 to TRBJ2-2; D remains unclear. V was shortened by 4 bases and J by 7 bases, with 7 bases between the two germline ends. The CDR3 loop spans 12 amino acids. Germline lookup yields CDR1 LGHNA and CDR2 YSLEER. CDR3 sequence: CASSLSGGELFF. CDR3 DNA sequence: TGCGCCAGCAGCCTTTCCGGCGGGGAGCTGTTTTTT.

The chain employs TRBV18 and TRBJ1-5; TRBD1 aligns across 7 bases. The germline V gene has CDR1 KGHSH and CDR2 LQKENI. The CDR3 has 14 amino acids. Trimming removed 1 base from V and 3 bases from J; junction bases left unmatched: 0. In nucleotides, the CDR3 is TGTGCCAGCTCACCACAGGGGGCCAATCAGCCCCAGCATTTT. This encodes CASSPQGANQPQHF.

A remark on this clone: One end of the junction varies from germline; a read error may be responsible. J is TRBJ1-1 and V is TRBV18, with TRBD1 matching over 7 bases. Germline V gene lookup returns CDR1 KGHSH and CDR2 LQKENI. CDR3 size: 17 residues. The CDR3 loop is CASTPTTGVGKNTEAFF. The CDR3 DNA is TGTGCCAGCACACCAACAACAGGGGTAGGGAAAAACACTGAAGCTTTCTTT.

This chain joins TRBV2 and TRBJ2-5, with D possibly matching TRBD1 (5 bases). V gave up 0 bases and J gave up 5 bases, with 13 bases separating them. Germline assignment: CDR1 SNHLY and CDR2 FYNNEI. This CDR3 comprises 15 residues. The CDR3 sequence: CASSEARGRMETQYF. Written as DNA, the CDR3 is TGTGCCAGCAGTGAAGCTAGGGGCAGGATGGAGACCCAGTACTTC.

The V call is TRBV18, the J call TRBJ1-2; possible D gene TRBD1, 5 bases. Trimming removed 3 bases at V and 7 bases at J, with 9 bases between. This CDR3 is 12 amino acids long. CDR1 is KGHSH and CDR2 is LQKENI in the germline V gene. The CDR3 DNA reads as TGTGCCAGCTCACCCAGGGAGGGTGGCTACACCTTC. This translates into CASSPREGGYTF.

The chain links TRBV7-2 to TRBJ1-2; weak D call: TRBD1 (6 bases). V lost 5 bases and J lost 13, with 17 bases in between. Germline CDR1 is SGHTA and CDR2 is FQGNSA. The CDR3 extends over 12 amino acids. The CDR3 protein is CASSKLGQLPTF. The CDR3 DNA reads as TGTGCCAGCAGCAAACTCGGACAGCTCCCCACCTTC.

This clone appeared a few times. The chain carries TRBV4-3 and TRBJ1-2; 8 bases are a match to TRBD1. Germline V gives CDR1 LGHNA, CDR2 YSLEER. The CDR3 spans 15 residues. Trimming cost V 4 bases and J 4 bases; bases outside gene matches: 8. The DNA for the CDR3 is TGCGCCAGCAGCCCAGACAGGGGCGGTGGCTATGGCTACACCTTC. It yields the protein CASSPDRGGGYGYTF.

V is TRBV2 and J is TRBJ2-5; the D gene is possibly TRBD1 (6 bases). There are 11 residues in the CDR3. Germline V gives CDR1 SNHLY, CDR2 FYNNEI. Trimming cost V 6 bases and J 6 bases, with 8 bases left between them. CDR3 sequence (DNA): TGTGCCAGCAGGCAGGGGAAGACCCAGTACTTC. Translated: CASRQGKTQYF. Looking up the rest from reference TRBV2 and TRBJ2-5 gives the full variable domain: EPEVTQTPSHQVTQMGQEVILRCVPISNHLYFYWYRQILGQKVEFLVSFYNNEISEKSEIFDDQFSVERPDGSNFTLKIRSTKLEDSAMYFCASRQGKTQYFGPGTRLLVL.

This rearrangement joins TRBV27 to TRBJ2-1; 9 bases match TRBD2. The CDR3 covers 15 residues. The V gene's germline CDR1 is MNHEY and CDR2 SMNVEV (reference sequence). Trimming at V came to 6 bases and at J to 4 bases, leaving 7 bases not matched to a gene. CDR3 residues: CASRIAGVGYNEQFF. DNA of the CDR3: TGTGCCAGCAGAATAGCGGGGGTTGGGTACAATGAGCAGTTCTTC.

This chain joins TRBV7-9 and TRBJ1-1, with TRBD1 identical over 12 bases. The CDR3 runs 14 residues. From germline, CDR1 is SEHNR and CDR2 FQNEAQ (reference sequence). With 1 base clipped from V and 11 bases from J, the junction kept 5 bases outside the gene matches. The chain's CDR3 is CASSLVGQGANAFF. The CDR3 nucleotides read TGTGCCAGCAGCTTAGTGGGACAGGGGGCTAATGCTTTCTTT.

This chain uses TRBV27 with TRBJ1-2; 9 bases are shared with TRBD1. Germline-derived CDR1 and CDR2 are MNHEY and SMNVEV (reference sequence). The V and J ends lost 2 bases and 6 bases, in that order; junction bases with no gene match: 13. This CDR3 contains 17 residues. This chain's CDR3 is CASSLTRGQGLINGYTF. In nucleotides, the CDR3 is TGTGCCAGCAGTTTAACTAGGGGACAGGGTTTAATCAATGGCTACACCTTC.

The chain recombines TRBV6-1 with TRBJ1-6, with TRBD1 matching over 7 bases. Per germline, CDR1 MNHNS and CDR2 SASEGT. Unmatched junction bases numbered 6, after V lost 0 bases and J lost 1 base. CDR3 length: 18 amino acids. The CDR3 loop reads CASSEALNRGSYNSPLHF. CDR3 in DNA: TGTGCCAGCAGTGAAGCGCTCAACAGGGGATCCTATAATTCACCCCTCCACTTT.

V is TRBV9 and J is TRBJ2-7; D perhaps matches TRBD1 (6 bases). Trimming stripped 4 bases from V and 5 bases from J, with 10 bases between. The germline CDR1 and CDR2 sequences are SGDLS and YYNGEE. The CDR3 is 12 residues long. The CDR3 region is CASSTWDNEQYF. CDR3 in DNA: TGTGCCAGCAGCACATGGGACAACGAGCAGTACTTC. Looking up the rest from reference TRBV9 and TRBJ2-7 gives the full variable domain: DSGVTQTPKHLITATGQRVTLRCSPRSGDLSVYWYQQSLDQGLQFLIQYYNGEERAKGNILERFSAQQFPDLHSELNLSSLELGDSALYFCASSTWDNEQYFGPGTRLTVT.

The rearrangement uses TRBV6-6 and TRBJ1-2; TRBD1 is a possible D gene (5 bases). Germline lookup yields CDR1 MNHNY and CDR2 SVGAGI (reference sequence). Trimming stripped 7 bases from V and 6 bases from J, with 15 bases between. CDR3 length: 13 residues. The CDR3 sequence: CASTQTALNGYTF. The CDR3, as DNA: TGTGCCAGCACCCAGACAGCCCTCAATGGCTACACCTTC.

V gene TRBV6-5 combines with J gene TRBJ1-6; 7 bases are shared with TRBD1. With V trimmed by 5 bases and J by 3 bases, 4 bases remained unmatched. Germline values: CDR1 MNHEY, CDR2 SVGAGI. The CDR3 has 15 residues. The CDR3 here is CASSRQGGYNSPLHF. The DNA for the CDR3 is TGTGCCAGCAGTAGACAGGGAGGCTATAATTCACCCCTCCACTTT.

This chain connects TRBV19 to TRBJ2-3; 9 nucleotides align to TRBD1. Germline values: CDR1 LNHDA, CDR2 SQIVND (reference sequence). V trimming: 5 bases; J trimming: 5 bases; junction bases outside the gene matches: 8. The CDR3 consists of 15 residues. For the CDR3, the DNA is TGTGCCAGTAGTGGGACAGGGTTTCCTAAAGATACGCAGTATTTT. This sequence encodes CASSGTGFPKDTQYF.

CDR3 nucleotide sequence: TGTGCCACCAGCAGTGGTCCAGCGGGGGGGCGGGAGACCCAGTACTTC. Protein: CATSSGPAGGRETQYF. V is TRBV15 and J is TRBJ2-5; TRBD2 aligns across 10 bases. The CDR3 is 16 residues long. The J segment lost 5 bases and the V segment lost 3 bases, leaving 9 bases of the junction unmatched. The germline gives CDR1 LNHNV, CDR2 YYDKDF (reference sequence).